These T cell receptor beta chains were read from a single sample in a study of cytomegalovirus exposure and HLA in healthy donors. The data were produced by immunoSEQ multiplex PCR, yet TCRdb's version contains in-frame clones alone and is incomplete. The sample shows 75,000 to 90,000 clones, more than 70% of them seen only once. The sample comprised PBMCs. The receptors here all came from a man in his fifties or sixties in good health and CMV-seronegative. Each CDR3 is given with its conserved first and last residue. The order of the fields is clone size, D gene, V gene, J gene, CDR3 protein, CDR3 DNA. D genes are given only for firm matches. The size of a clone is reported for some rows only, either as once, few or many, or as a class for expanded clones.

NA	TRBD1	TRBV6-5	TRBJ2-7	CASSVTGTGPYEQYF	TGTGCCAGCAGTGTCACCGGGACAGGGCCCTACGAGCAGTACTTC
NA	TRBD2	TRBV5-1	TRBJ2-5	CASSPTSGGAGTQYF	TGCGCCAGCAGCCCGACTAGCGGGGGGGCCGGGACCCAGTACTTC
NA	NA	TRBV10-2	TRBJ1-2	CATSPPPGGPYGYTF	TGCGCCACCTCCCCGCCCCCGGGGGGGCCTTATGGCTACACCTTC
NA	NA	TRBV19	TRBJ1-5	CASSLRNQPQHF	TGTGCCAGTAGTCTGAGGAATCAGCCCCAGCATTTT
NA	TRBD1	TRBV11-2	TRBJ1-2	CASSPSGGYGYTF	TGTGCCAGCAGCCCCTCAGGGGGCTATGGCTACACCTTC
NA	TRBD1	TRBV11-2	TRBJ1-5	CASSRDRVNQPQHF	TGTGCCAGCAGTCGGGACAGGGTCAATCAGCCCCAGCATTTT
NA	TRBD1	TRBV18	TRBJ1-2	CASSPSSWQGEYGYTF	TGTGCCAGCTCACCAAGTAGTTGGCAGGGGGAGTATGGCTACACCTTC
NA	TRBD1	TRBV7-9	TRBJ2-5	CASSLRTGETQYF	TGTGCCAGCAGCTTACGGACAGGGGAGACCCAGTACTTC
NA	TRBD1	TRBV19	TRBJ1-3	CASTRDRGPGNTIYF	TGTGCCAGTACCCGGGACAGGGGGCCTGGAAACACCATATATTTT
NA	TRBD2	TRBV19	TRBJ2-1	CASTRTSGAQYEQFF	TGTGCCAGTACCCGGACTAGCGGGGCTCAGTATGAGCAGTTCTTC
NA	TRBD1	TRBV6-5	TRBJ1-2	CASSSRTGYGYTF	TGTGCCAGCAGTTCGCGGACAGGCTATGGCTACACCTTC
once	NA	TRBV5-4	TRBJ2-7	CASSLPLTVPRLDEQYF	TGTGCCAGCAGCTTGCCCCTGACTGTTCCCCGACTGGACGAGCAGTACTTC
NA	NA	TRBV7-8	TRBJ1-1	CASSLVSMRVSGRDTEAFF	TGTGCCAGCAGCTTAGTTTCGATGCGGGTGAGCGGTAGGGACACTGAAGCTTTCTTT
NA	TRBD1	TRBV9	TRBJ1-1	CASSPQGQGNTEAFF	TGTGCCAGCAGCCCCCAAGGACAGGGGAACACTGAAGCTTTCTTT
NA	NA	TRBV19	TRBJ1-4	CASGMARSWSNEKLFF	TGTGCCAGTGGTATGGCAAGGAGCTGGTCTAATGAAAAACTGTTTTTT
NA	NA	TRBV18	TRBJ1-6	CASSTAPATPLHF	TGTGCCAGCTCCACGGCGCCAGCGACACCCCTCCACTTT
NA	TRBD2	TRBV5-1	TRBJ2-3	CASRGLAGGTDTQYF	TGCGCCAGCAGGGGGCTAGCGGGTGGCACAGATACGCAGTATTTT
NA	TRBD1	TRBV27	TRBJ2-4	CASSLQGEAKNIQYF	TGTGCCAGCAGTTTACAGGGGGAGGCCAAAAACATTCAGTACTTC
NA	NA	TRBV7-9	TRBJ2-7	CASSLYRGPLPYEQYF	TGTGCCAGCAGCCTCTACCGGGGTCCCCTTCCCTACGAGCAGTACTTC
NA	NA	TRBV30	TRBJ1-6	CAWSVSGDSPLHF	TGTGCCTGGAGTGTGTCAGGGGATTCACCCCTCCACTTT
NA	TRBD1	TRBV5-1	TRBJ2-3	CASSLGGQPNTDTQYF	TGCGCCAGCAGCTTGGGGGGACAGCCTAACACAGATACGCAGTATTTT
NA	NA	TRBV6-6	TRBJ2-3	CASIYGGGDTQYF	TGTGCCAGCATCTACGGGGGTGGGGATACGCAGTATTTT
NA	TRBD2	TRBV6-1	TRBJ2-1	CASSERELAGAIF	TGTGCCAGCAGTGAAAGGGAACTAGCGGGGGCCATCTTC
NA	TRBD1	TRBV5-5	TRBJ2-4	CASSSGTGNIQYF	TGTGCCAGCAGCTCCGGGACAGGAAACATTCAGTACTTC
NA	NA	TRBV6-1	TRBJ1-5	CASREQNQPQHF	TGTGCCAGCAGAGAACAAAATCAGCCCCAGCATTTT
NA	TRBD2	TRBV9	TRBJ2-7	CTSSPRTSGVYEQYF	TGTACCAGCAGCCCCCGGACTAGCGGGGTCTACGAGCAGTACTTC
once	NA	TRBV4-1	TRBJ1-1	CASSPMGGGGTEAFF	TGCGCCAGCAGCCCAATGGGGGGAGGAGGAACTGAAGCTTTCTTT
NA	NA	TRBV7-3	TRBJ2-7	CASSLSPGLMNEQYF	TGTGCCAGCAGCTTATCCCCGGGACTCATGAACGAGCAGTACTTC
NA	NA	TRBV15	TRBJ1-3	CATSRVAGSGNTIYF	TGTGCCACCAGCAGAGTGGCAGGCTCTGGAAACACCATATATTTT
NA	TRBD1	TRBV5-1	TRBJ1-1	CASTPTGTHAEAFF	TGCGCCAGCACCCCGACAGGGACCCACGCTGAAGCTTTCTTT
NA	NA	TRBV5-1	TRBJ2-1	CASSLVESSYNEQFF	TGCGCCAGCAGCTTGGTGGAGAGCTCCTACAATGAGCAGTTCTTC
NA	NA	TRBV7-2	TRBJ2-3	CASSAAPGYPRVDTQYF	TGTGCCAGCAGCGCCGCCCCCGGGTACCCGAGGGTAGATACGCAGTATTTT
NA	TRBD1	TRBV19	TRBJ1-5	CASSGAGGRNQPQHF	TGTGCCAGTAGTGGGGCAGGGGGCCGCAATCAGCCCCAGCATTTT
NA	TRBD1	TRBV5-4	TRBJ1-2	CASSQDRVIYGYTF	TGTGCCAGCAGCCAGGACAGGGTTATCTATGGCTACACCTTC
NA	TRBD1	TRBV27	TRBJ1-6	CASSQRTGGFSPLHF	TGTGCCAGCAGCCAAAGGACAGGGGGCTTTTCACCCCTCCACTTT
many	NA	TRBV5-1	TRBJ1-1	CASTSAERGTEAFF	TGCGCCAGCACAAGCGCGGAAAGGGGAACTGAAGCTTTCTTT
NA	TRBD1	TRBV6-5	TRBJ2-2	CASSNRGRSGELFF	TGTGCCAGCAGCAACAGGGGGCGGTCCGGGGAGCTGTTTTTT